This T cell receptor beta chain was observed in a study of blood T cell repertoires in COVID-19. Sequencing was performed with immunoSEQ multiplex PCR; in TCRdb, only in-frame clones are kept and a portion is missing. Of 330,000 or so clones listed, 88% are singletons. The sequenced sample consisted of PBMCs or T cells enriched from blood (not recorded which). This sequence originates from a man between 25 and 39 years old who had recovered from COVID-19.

CDR3 region: CASSPSAAGGNTEAFF. The CDR3 nucleotides are TGTGCCAGCAGCCCATCGGCTGCAGGGGGCAACACTGAAGCTTTCTTT. J is TRBJ1-1 and V is TRBV5-4; 8 bases align to TRBD1. CDR3 length: 16 residues. V shed 4 bases, J shed 2 bases, and the junction held 10 bases outside the gene matches. The germline V gene encodes CDR1 SGHNT and CDR2 YYREEE (reference sequence).